This T cell receptor beta chain is drawn from a study of blood T cells in healthy people across ages. Findings of the study overall: Aged donors had fewer naive CD4+ cells and lower diversity than long-lived donors.

Each sample used at least 6.5 million PBMCs. CDR3 length: 14 amino acids. Per germline, CDR1 PRHDT and CDR2 FYEKMQ (reference sequence). V was trimmed by 7 bases and J by 2 bases, leaving 14 bases between them. A second about 6 to 11 cycle PCR used barcoded and J-beta primers. TCRdb independently ran MiXCR on the 5' RACE reads; one entry per CDR3 protein. The sample carries about 830,000 distinct CDR3 sequences, around 68% recorded once. Worth noting for this clonotype: No antigen is known for it.

V gene TRBV13 combines with J gene TRBJ1-1; D possibly corresponds to TRBD1 (6 bases). The receptor's source is a man in his thirties or forties in good health. The sequencing input was blood. The CDR3 loop is CASIHSGANTEAFF. The CDR3, as DNA: TGTGCCAGCATCCACTCAGGGGCAAACACTGAAGCTTTCTTT.